The clone carrying this T cell receptor beta chain was detected ten times or more. This entry comes from a study of T-cell reconstitution after alpha-beta-depleted transplantation in children. This CDR3 region has 15 residues. CDR1 and CDR2 (germline): SQVTM, ANQGSEA. V shed 3 bases and J 2 bases; nucleotides not matched to a gene: 7. As it was prepared, the TCRbeta library received unique molecular identifiers. MiXCR, run by TCRdb on the PCR reads, gives a single entry per CDR3 protein. Counted here are some 640,000 distinct CDR3 sequences, roughly 15% occurring once; the ten biggest clones make up about 1.1%.

The chain employs TRBV29-1 and TRBJ1-2; 9 nucleotides align to TRBD1. The sequencing used PBMCs from the stem cell graft donor, collected from the stem cell graft. The source of this sequence is a human donor who donated a stem cell graft to a child with acute myeloid leukemia. CDR3 sequence: CSVEGLTGGNYGYTF. DNA for the CDR3: TGCAGCGTTGAGGGGCTAACAGGGGGCAACTATGGCTACACCTTC.